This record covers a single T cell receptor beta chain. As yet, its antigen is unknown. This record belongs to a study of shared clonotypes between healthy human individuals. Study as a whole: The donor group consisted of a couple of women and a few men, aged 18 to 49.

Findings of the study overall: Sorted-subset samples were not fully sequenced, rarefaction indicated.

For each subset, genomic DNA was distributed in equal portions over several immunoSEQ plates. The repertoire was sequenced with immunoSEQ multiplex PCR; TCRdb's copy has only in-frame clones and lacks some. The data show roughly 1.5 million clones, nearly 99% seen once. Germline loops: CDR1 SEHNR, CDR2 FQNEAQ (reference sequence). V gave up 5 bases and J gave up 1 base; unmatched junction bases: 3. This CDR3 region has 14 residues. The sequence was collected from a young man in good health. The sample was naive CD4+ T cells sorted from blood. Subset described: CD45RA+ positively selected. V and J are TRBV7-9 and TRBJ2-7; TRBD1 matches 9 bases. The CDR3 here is CASSNGQGSYEQYF. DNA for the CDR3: TGTGCCAGCAGCAACGGACAGGGGTCCTACGAGCAGTACTTC.